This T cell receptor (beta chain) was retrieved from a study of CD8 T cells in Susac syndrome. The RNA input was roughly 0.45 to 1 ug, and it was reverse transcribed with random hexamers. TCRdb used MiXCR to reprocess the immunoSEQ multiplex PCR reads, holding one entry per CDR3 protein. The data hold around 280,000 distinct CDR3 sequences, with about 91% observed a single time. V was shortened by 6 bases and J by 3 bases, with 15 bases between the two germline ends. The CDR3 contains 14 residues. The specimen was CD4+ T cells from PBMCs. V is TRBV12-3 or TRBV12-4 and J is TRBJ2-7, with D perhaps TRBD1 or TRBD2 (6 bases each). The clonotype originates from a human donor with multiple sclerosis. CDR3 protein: CASRTHGGGYEQYF. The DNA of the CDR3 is TGTGCCAGCAGGACCCACGGGGGCGGCTACGAGCAGTACTTC.